This record concerns one T cell receptor (beta chain) sequence. The antigen remains undetermined. The table came from immunoSEQ multiplex PCR; TCRdb's copy has only in-frame clones and leaves some out. The sample yields 35,000 to 45,000 clones, around 90% seen once. The sample originates from a study of resident and recirculating memory T cells in vitiligo. Study in general: Genomic DNA was extracted from whole homogenized samples, with no cell sorting. Study results and caveats: Vitiligo lesions lacked a unique dominant clone, and clonality varied.

The CDR3 is 15 amino acids. The germline V gene has CDR1 SGHNT and CDR2 YYREEE (reference sequence). V was trimmed by 4 bases and J by 0 bases, leaving 14 bases between them. The sequencing input was blood. V is TRBV5-4 and J is TRBJ2-7; possible D gene TRBD2, 6 bases. The sequence derives from a male donor with vitiligo. The CDR3 here is CASSSPGGSSYEQYF. In DNA form, the CDR3 reads TGTGCCAGCAGCAGCCCCGGGGGTAGCTCCTACGAGCAGTACTTC.